The 27 T cell receptor beta chains below were found in one sample sequenced in a study of shared clonotypes between healthy human individuals. TCRdb's table, derived via immunoSEQ multiplex PCR, lists solely in-frame clones and lacks some. Among about 820,000 clones listed, 90% to 95% were seen once. Naive CD8 populations comprised CD45RO-negative cells positively selected for CCR7, excluding terminally differentiated effector memory CD45RA+ cells. Input material: naive CD8+ T cells sorted from blood. Receptors were obtained from a man aged 25-45 years in good health.

The rearrangement joins TRBV18 to TRBJ1-1; D ambiguous. Germline V gene data show CDR1 as KGHSH and CDR2 as LQKENI. The CDR3 totals 12 residues. V lost 4 bases and J lost 3, with 6 bases in between. CDR3 region: CASSQWDTEAFF. In nucleotides, the CDR3 is TGTGCCAGCTCACAATGGGACACTGAAGCTTTCTTT.

The chain recombines TRBV25-1 with TRBJ2-1; D is tentatively TRBD1 or TRBD2 (5 bases each). CDR3 size: 14 residues. The ends were cut back, 4 bases at V and 0 bases at J, with 7 bases in the middle. The germline V gene encodes CDR1 MGHDK and CDR2 SYGVNS. CDR3 region: CASSGGSSYNEQFF. The CDR3 DNA sequence: TGTGCCAGCAGTGGGGGGAGCTCCTACAATGAGCAGTTCTTC.

This clone was seen only a few times. This chain links TRBV28 with TRBJ2-1, with 14 bases aligning to TRBD2. Unmatched junction bases numbered 8, after V lost 6 bases and J lost 1 base. Germline V gene lookup returns CDR1 MDHEN and CDR2 SYDVKM. The CDR3 loop spans 18 amino acids. The CDR3 DNA is TGTGCCAGCAGCCCCGGGACTAGCGGGAGCCATTCCTACAATGAGCAGTTCTTC. Amino acids: CASSPGTSGSHSYNEQFF.

Here the CDR3 DNA reads TGTGCCAGCAGTAGTACGGATGAGCAGTTCTTC. Its protein is CASSSTDEQFF. This chain links TRBV7-8 with TRBJ2-1; no firm D call. Trimming stripped 6 bases from V and 8 bases from J, with 8 bases between. CDR3 length: 11 amino acids. Looked up from germline, CDR1 is SGHVS and CDR2 is FQNEAQ.

V usage is TRBV7-9 and J usage is TRBJ2-7; D perhaps matches TRBD2 (7 bases). In germline, CDR1 is SEHNR, CDR2 FQNEAQ (reference sequence). The CDR3 extends over 15 amino acids. V shed 3 bases and J shed 2 bases, with 14 bases lying between them. The CDR3 DNA sequence: TGTGCCAGCAGCTTGGGGGGGCTGCCCACCTACGAGCAGTACTTC. This gives the protein CASSLGGLPTYEQYF. Full variable domain (missing parts from reference TRBV7-9 and TRBJ2-7): DTGVSQNPRHKITKRGQNVTFRCDPISEHNRLYWYRQTLGQGPEFLTYFQNEAQLEKSRLLSDRFSAERPKGSFSTLEIQRTEQGDSAMYLCASSLGGLPTYEQYFGPGTRLTVT.

The chain has TRBV7-9 and TRBJ2-7; maybe TRBD2 (5 bases). Germline loops: CDR1 SEHNR, CDR2 FQNEAQ (reference sequence). The V end was cut by 2 bases, the J end by 9 bases, with 11 bases between. CDR3 length equals 12 residues. CDR3 DNA: TGTGCCAGCAGCTTATGGGGAGACGGGCAGTACTTC. It yields the protein CASSLWGDGQYF.

This clone was recorded once. The chain is built from TRBV27 and TRBJ2-7; D not resolved. CDR1 is MNHEY, CDR2 SMNVEV, per germline (reference sequence). This CDR3 contains 13 residues. Trimming pared 4 bases from V and 2 bases from J, leaving 9 bases between. This CDR3 is CASSSSVTYEQYF. As DNA, the CDR3 is TGTGCCAGCAGTTCCAGCGTAACCTACGAGCAGTACTTC.

This clone was detected only once. V and J are TRBV2 and TRBJ2-1; TRBD1 is a possible D gene (5 bases). V was cut by 2 bases and J by 0 bases, with 14 bases left in between. The CDR3 runs 17 residues. Looked up from germline, CDR1 is SNHLY and CDR2 is FYNNEI. The CDR3 DNA follows: TGTGCCAGCAGTGAACATCTCACAGACAGCTCCTACAATGAGCAGTTCTTC. Protein sequence: CASSEHLTDSSYNEQFF.

The chain couples TRBV7-2 to TRBJ1-2; 7 bases are a match to TRBD1. The CDR3 contains 14 residues. CDR1 and CDR2 from the germline V gene are SGHTA and FQGNSA. The trim removed 7 bases at V and 3 bases at J, leaving 8 bases unmatched. CDR3 sequence reads: CASIREGTDYGYTF. The CDR3 DNA reads as TGTGCCAGCATCCGGGAAGGGACAGACTATGGCTACACCTTC.

The V and J genes are TRBV5-1 and TRBJ2-3, with no clear D. Trimming removed 2 bases from V and 6 bases from J, with 7 bases in between. CDR1 and CDR2 from the germline V gene are SGHRS and YFSETQ. The CDR3 runs 12 residues. CDR3 coding DNA: TGCGCCAGCAGCTTATCCTGGGATACGCAGTATTTT. Amino acid sequence: CASSLSWDTQYF.

The chain joins TRBV19 to TRBJ1-1; a weak D match, TRBD1 (5 bases). This CDR3 region has 18 residues. Trimming pared 3 bases from V and 0 bases from J, leaving 20 bases between. Germline lookup yields CDR1 LNHDA and CDR2 SQIVND (reference sequence). CDR3 nucleotide sequence: TGTGCCAGTAGTATGGTGGGGTGGCAGGGTGCCCTGAACACTGAAGCTTTCTTT. It translates to CASSMVGWQGALNTEAFF.

The chain is built from TRBV7-9 and TRBJ2-5; D possibly uses TRBD1 or TRBD2 (5 bases each). The CDR3 is 16 residues long. Germline loops: CDR1 SEHNR, CDR2 FQNEAQ (reference sequence). The germline V and J ends were trimmed by 1 base and 2 bases, with 14 bases remaining between them. The CDR3 protein is CASSLEGRWGQETQYF. CDR3 DNA sequence: TGTGCCAGCAGCTTAGAGGGACGTTGGGGACAAGAGACCCAGTACTTC.

The gene calls are TRBV7-2 and TRBJ2-7; 7 nucleotides line up with TRBD1. Germline CDR1 reads SGHTA; CDR2 reads FQGNSA. This CDR3 region has 19 residues. Trimming cost V 5 bases and J 2 bases; bases outside gene matches: 21. CDR3 bases: TGTGCCAGCAGCCTACCCAGGGGGATGACTTGGGAAAAACCCTACGAGCAGTACTTC. It specifies CASSLPRGMTWEKPYEQYF.

The rearrangement links TRBV4-1 to TRBJ2-3; TRBD2 aligns across 13 bases. With V trimmed by 0 bases and J by 5 bases, 8 bases remained unmatched. Germline CDR1 and CDR2: MGHRA and YSYEKL. The CDR3 spans 18 residues. CDR3 sequence (DNA): TGCGCCAGCAGCCAAGAGGGACTAGCGGGATTCGTCAAAGATACGCAGTATTTT. This translates into CASSQEGLAGFVKDTQYF.

The V gene is TRBV7-2, the J gene TRBJ2-4, with 11 bases lining up with TRBD2. The J segment lost 3 bases and the V segment lost 1 base, leaving 11 bases of the junction unmatched. The CDR3 has 19 residues. CDR1 is SGHTA and CDR2 is FQGNSA in the germline V gene. The CDR3, as DNA: TGTGCCAGCAGCTTAGACTCTAGCGGGAGGATCTTAGGCAAAAACATTCAGTACTTC. It is translated as CASSLDSSGRILGKNIQYF.

V is TRBV27 and J is TRBJ2-7, with a possible D match to TRBD1 (6 bases). Between the trimmed V and J ends, which lost 3 bases and 3 bases, there was a span of 12 bases. CDR1 MNHEY and CDR2 SMNVEV come from the germline V gene (reference sequence). The CDR3 consists of 14 residues. The CDR3 sequence: CASSFRGQIYEQYF. CDR3 bases: TGTGCCAGCAGTTTTAGGGGACAAATCTACGAGCAGTACTTC.

The V and J genes are TRBV29-1 and TRBJ2-1; tentative D call: TRBD2 (6 bases). In germline, CDR1 is SQVTM, CDR2 ANQGSEA. The CDR3 extends over 14 amino acids. Trimming stripped 5 bases from V and 6 bases from J, with 17 bases between. The CDR3 nucleotides read TGCAGCGTTTCCAGACTAGGGAAGGGCAATGAGCAGTTCTTC. This sequence encodes CSVSRLGKGNEQFF.

The V gene is TRBV18, the J gene TRBJ2-1; D gene uncertain. This CDR3 has 12 residues. Deletions cut 3 bases from V and 8 bases from J, with 8 bases between. The V gene's germline CDR1 is KGHSH and CDR2 LQKENI. The CDR3 loop reads CASSPDADEQFF. CDR3 DNA sequence: TGTGCCAGCTCACCCGACGCTGATGAGCAGTTCTTC.

This clone was recorded once. The chain is built from TRBV10-3 and TRBJ2-2, with unresolved D. The germline V gene has CDR1 ENHRY and CDR2 SYGVKD. V gave up 2 bases and J gave up 7 bases, with 2 bases separating them. There are 11 residues in the CDR3. The CDR3 bases are TGTGCCATCAGTGAGGGCGGGGAGCTGTTTTTT. It translates to CAISEGGELFF.

The gene calls are TRBV15 and TRBJ2-5; no reliable D call. The V gene lost 3 bases and the J gene lost 3 bases, with 20 bases spanning the gap. The CDR3 consists of 17 residues. Germline CDR1 LNHNV, CDR2 YYDKDF (reference sequence). The CDR3 loop is CATSSERGLGVEETQYF. The CDR3 nucleotides read TGTGCCACCAGCAGCGAACGTGGGCTGGGCGTGGAAGAGACCCAGTACTTC. The variable domain in full, completed from reference TRBV15 and TRBJ2-5, reads DAMVIQNPRYQVTQFGKPVTLSCSQTLNHNVMYWYQQKSSQAPKLLFHYYDKDFNNEADTPDNFQSRRPNTSFCFLDIRSPGLGDTAMYLCATSSERGLGVEETQYFGPGTRLLVL.

The chain uses TRBV6-1 and TRBJ1-4, with D possibly being TRBD1 (6 bases). The CDR3 extends over 16 amino acids. Trimming removed 4 bases from V and 0 bases from J, with 12 bases in between. Germline CDR1 reads MNHNS; CDR2 reads SASEGT. DNA for the CDR3: TGTGCCAGCAGTGGGCTGACAGGCGCAACTAATGAAAAACTGTTTTTT. Amino acids: CASSGLTGATNEKLFF.

This clone was observed a single time. CDR3 region: CASSLTRNYNEQFF. In DNA, the CDR3 is TGTGCCAGCAGCTTGACGCGGAATTACAATGAGCAGTTCTTC. This chain links TRBV5-5 with TRBJ2-1; D unclear. In germline, CDR1 is SGHKS, CDR2 YYEKEE (reference sequence). Trimming removed 1 base at V and 4 bases at J, with 9 bases between. The CDR3 runs 14 residues. The entire variable domain, with the rest obtained from reference TRBV5-5 and TRBJ2-1, is as follows: DAGVTQSPTHLIKTRGQQVTLRCSPISGHKSVSWYQQVLGQGPQFIFQYYEKEERGRGNFPDRFSARQFPNYSSELNVNALLLGDSALYLCASSLTRNYNEQFFGPGTRLTVL.

The chain has TRBV13 and TRBJ1-1, with a possible D match to TRBD1 (5 bases). The CDR3 runs 16 residues. Germline V gene sequence: CDR1 PRHDT, CDR2 FYEKMQ (reference sequence). V was shortened by 5 bases and J by 3 bases, with 19 bases between the two germline ends. DNA for the CDR3: TGTGCCAGCAGCCCAGGCGCGGGGGACGGATACACTGAAGCTTTCTTT. This codes for CASSPGAGDGYTEAFF.

The chain is built from TRBV27 and TRBJ2-3; 8 bases align to TRBD2. V lost 3 bases, J lost 4 bases, and 12 bases stayed unmatched. This CDR3 spans 17 amino acids. Germline V gene data show CDR1 as MNHEY and CDR2 as SMNVEV (reference sequence). The CDR3 region is CASSFRIAGSGPDTQYF. The CDR3 DNA follows: TGTGCCAGCAGTTTCCGTATAGCGGGGAGTGGGCCAGATACGCAGTATTTT.

This rearrangement joins TRBV5-1 to TRBJ2-7, with D maybe TRBD2 (5 bases). The germline gives CDR1 SGHRS, CDR2 YFSETQ. This CDR3 is built from 14 residues. Trimming left V 0 bases short and J 3 bases short, with 10 bases between. CDR3 sequence reads: CASSLVGRSYEQYF. The CDR3 nucleotides are TGCGCCAGCAGCTTGGTAGGGAGAAGCTACGAGCAGTACTTC. The complete variable domain, with remaining parts taken from reference TRBV5-1 and TRBJ2-7, reads KAGVTQTPRYLIKTRGQQVTLSCSPISGHRSVSWYQQTPGQGLQFLFEYFSETQRNKGNFPGRFSGRQFSNSRSEMNVSTLELGDSALYLCASSLVGRSYEQYFGPGTRLTVT.

This chain connects TRBV9 to TRBJ2-6; perhaps TRBD2 as D (6 bases). The CDR3 contains 15 residues. Germline V gene lookup returns CDR1 SGDLS and CDR2 YYNGEE. Trimming stripped 4 bases from V and 2 bases from J, with 10 bases between. Here the CDR3 DNA reads TGTGCCAGCAGCACCCGGGGGACTGGGGCCAACGTCCTGACTTTC. Protein: CASSTRGTGANVLTF.

V and J are TRBV19 and TRBJ1-2; 7 bases fit TRBD1. Germline assignment: CDR1 LNHDA and CDR2 SQIVND (reference sequence). V shed 9 bases and J 7 bases; nucleotides not matched to a gene: 5. The length of the CDR3 is 11 residues. CDR3 sequence: CARDRAGGYTF. In nucleotides, the CDR3 is TGTGCCAGAGACAGGGCTGGTGGCTACACCTTC.